This T cell receptor (beta chain) was recovered during a study of human T cells and chemical hapten exposure. About the research overall: How much TCR each sample yielded varied, mostly because pooled library volumes differed slightly.

The V end was cut by 0 bases, the J end by 7 bases, with 12 bases between. This CDR3 spans 14 amino acids. From germline, CDR1 is ENHRY and CDR2 SYGVKD. This clonotype has just a few counts. TCRdb analysed the RACE reads with MiXCR anew, one entry per CDR3 protein. The sample consists of roughly 56,000 distinct CDR3 sequences, roughly 10% of them appearing once. Stated time point: pre-sensitization, week 0. Treatment denoted: therapeutic diphenylcyclopropenone sensitization with weekly scalp DPC. Whole blood that had not been fractionated was the source of extracted total RNA. The sequencing here drew on whole blood, taken in connection with sensitization to the hapten diphenylcyclopropenone (DPC). The clonotype comes from a woman in her twenties or thirties with alopecia areata. Some clones in this sample may be carry-over from other donors' samples. J is TRBJ1-2 and V is TRBV10-3; a weak D match, TRBD1 (5 bases). CDR3 in DNA: TGTGCCATCAGTGAGTCGAAAGGGGACGCTGGCTACACCTTC. This encodes CAISESKGDAGYTF.